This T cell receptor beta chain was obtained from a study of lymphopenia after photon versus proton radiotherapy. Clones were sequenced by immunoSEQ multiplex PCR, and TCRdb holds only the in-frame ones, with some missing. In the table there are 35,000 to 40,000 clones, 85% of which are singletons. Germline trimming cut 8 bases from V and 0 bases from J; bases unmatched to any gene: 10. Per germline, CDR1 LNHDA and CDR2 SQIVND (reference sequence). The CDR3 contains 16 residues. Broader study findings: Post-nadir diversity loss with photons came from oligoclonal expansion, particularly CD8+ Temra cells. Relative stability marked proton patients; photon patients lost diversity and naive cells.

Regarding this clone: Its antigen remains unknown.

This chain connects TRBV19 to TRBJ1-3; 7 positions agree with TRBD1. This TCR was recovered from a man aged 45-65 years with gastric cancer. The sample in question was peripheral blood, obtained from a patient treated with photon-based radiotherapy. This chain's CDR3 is CASAYRGELSGNTIYF. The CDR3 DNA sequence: TGTGCCAGTGCCTACAGGGGCGAACTCTCTGGAAACACCATATATTTT. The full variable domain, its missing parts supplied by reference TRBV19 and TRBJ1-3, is DGGITQSPKYLFRKEGQNVTLSCEQNLNHDAMYWYRQDPGQGLRLIYYSQIVNDFQKGDIAEGYSVSREKKESFPLTVTSAQKNPTAFYLCASAYRGELSGNTIYFGEGSWLTVV.